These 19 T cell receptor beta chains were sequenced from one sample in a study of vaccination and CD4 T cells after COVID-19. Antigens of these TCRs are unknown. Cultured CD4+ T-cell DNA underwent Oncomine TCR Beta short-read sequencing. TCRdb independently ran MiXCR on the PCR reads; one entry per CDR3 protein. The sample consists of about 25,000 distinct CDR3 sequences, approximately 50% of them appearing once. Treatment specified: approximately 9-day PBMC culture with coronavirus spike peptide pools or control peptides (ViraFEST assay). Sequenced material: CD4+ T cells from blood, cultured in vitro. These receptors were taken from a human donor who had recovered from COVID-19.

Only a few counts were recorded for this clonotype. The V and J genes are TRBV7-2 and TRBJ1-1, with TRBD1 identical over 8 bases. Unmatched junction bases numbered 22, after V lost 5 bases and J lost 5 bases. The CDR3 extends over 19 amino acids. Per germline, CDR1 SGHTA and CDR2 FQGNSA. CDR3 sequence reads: CASSKARGARGHFDTEAFF. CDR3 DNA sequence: TGTGCCAGCAGCAAAGCCAGGGGGGCCAGGGGGCATTTTGATACTGAAGCTTTCTTT.

CDR3 DNA sequence: TGTGCCAGCAGTTTTTTAAGACAGGGGTTTTCACCCCTCCACTTT. Amino acids: CASSFLRQGFSPLHF. This chain connects TRBV28 to TRBJ1-6; 8 bases line up with TRBD1. Looked up from germline, CDR1 is MDHEN and CDR2 is SYDVKM. This CDR3 is 15 amino acids long. Losses at the gene ends were 3 bases for V and 9 bases for J; bases not matched to a gene: 7.

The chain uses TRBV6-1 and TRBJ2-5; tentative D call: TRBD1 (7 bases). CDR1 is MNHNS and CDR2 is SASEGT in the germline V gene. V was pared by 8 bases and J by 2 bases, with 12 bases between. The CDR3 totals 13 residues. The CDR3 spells CASAGQPQETQYF. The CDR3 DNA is TGTGCCAGCGCGGGACAGCCTCAAGAGACCCAGTACTTC.

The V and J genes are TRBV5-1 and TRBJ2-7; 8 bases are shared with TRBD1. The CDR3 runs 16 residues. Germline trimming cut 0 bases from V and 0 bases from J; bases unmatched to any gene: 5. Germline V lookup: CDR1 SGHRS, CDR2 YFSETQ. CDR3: CASSLAGGMHSYEQYF. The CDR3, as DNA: TGCGCCAGCAGCTTGGCAGGGGGCATGCACTCCTACGAGCAGTACTTC.

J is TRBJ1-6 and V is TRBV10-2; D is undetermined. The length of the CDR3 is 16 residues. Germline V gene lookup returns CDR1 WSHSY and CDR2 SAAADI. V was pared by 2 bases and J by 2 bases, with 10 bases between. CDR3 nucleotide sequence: TGCGCCAGCAGTGAGAGCCGCCGTGCCTATAATTCACCCCTCCACTTT. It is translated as CASSESRRAYNSPLHF.

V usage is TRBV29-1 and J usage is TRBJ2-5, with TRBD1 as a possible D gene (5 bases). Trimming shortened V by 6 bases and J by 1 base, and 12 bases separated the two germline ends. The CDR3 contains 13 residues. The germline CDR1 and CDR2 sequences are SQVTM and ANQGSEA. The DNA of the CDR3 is TGCAGCGTAGCGACAGCCCCCCAAGAGACCCAGTACTTC. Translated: CSVATAPQETQYF.

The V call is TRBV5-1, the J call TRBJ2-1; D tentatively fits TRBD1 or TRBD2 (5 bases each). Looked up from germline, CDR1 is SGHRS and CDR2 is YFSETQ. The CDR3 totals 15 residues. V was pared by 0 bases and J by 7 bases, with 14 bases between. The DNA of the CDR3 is TGCGCCAGCAGCTTGGAGGGGACCTCCTTGAATGAGCAGTTCTTC. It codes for CASSLEGTSLNEQFF.

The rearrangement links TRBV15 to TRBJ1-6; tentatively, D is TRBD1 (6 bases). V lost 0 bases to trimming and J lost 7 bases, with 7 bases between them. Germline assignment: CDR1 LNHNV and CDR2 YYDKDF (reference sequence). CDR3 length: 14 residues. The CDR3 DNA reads TGTGCCACCAGCAGAGAACAGGGAAATTCACCCCTCCACTTT. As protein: CATSREQGNSPLHF.

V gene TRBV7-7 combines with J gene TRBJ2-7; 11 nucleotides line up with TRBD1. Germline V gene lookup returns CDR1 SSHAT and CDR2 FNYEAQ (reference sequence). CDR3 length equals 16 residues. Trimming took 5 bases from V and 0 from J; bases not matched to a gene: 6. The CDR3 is CASSPAGTGGSYEQYF. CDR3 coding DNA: TGTGCCAGCAGCCCCGCCGGGACAGGGGGCTCCTACGAGCAGTACTTC. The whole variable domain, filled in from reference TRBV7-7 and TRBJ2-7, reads GAGVSQSPRYKVTKRGQDVTLRCDPISSHATLYWYQQALGQGPEFLTYFNYEAQPDKSGLPSDRFSAERPEGSISTLTIQRTEQRDSAMYRCASSPAGTGGSYEQYFGPGTRLTVT.

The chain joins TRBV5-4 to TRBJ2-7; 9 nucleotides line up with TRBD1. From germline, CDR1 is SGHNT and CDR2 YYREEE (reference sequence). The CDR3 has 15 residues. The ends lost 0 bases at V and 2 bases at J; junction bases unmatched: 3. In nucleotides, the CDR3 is TGTGCCAGCAGCTTGGGTGGGACAGGGACCTACGAGCAGTACTTC. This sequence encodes CASSLGGTGTYEQYF.

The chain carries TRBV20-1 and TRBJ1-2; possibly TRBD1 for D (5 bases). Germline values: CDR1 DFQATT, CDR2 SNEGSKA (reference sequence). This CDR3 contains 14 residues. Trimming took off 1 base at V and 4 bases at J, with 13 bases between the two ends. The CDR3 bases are TGCAGTGCTAGAGGGGGTGGAGGGGTCTATGGCTACACCTTC. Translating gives CSARGGGGVYGYTF.

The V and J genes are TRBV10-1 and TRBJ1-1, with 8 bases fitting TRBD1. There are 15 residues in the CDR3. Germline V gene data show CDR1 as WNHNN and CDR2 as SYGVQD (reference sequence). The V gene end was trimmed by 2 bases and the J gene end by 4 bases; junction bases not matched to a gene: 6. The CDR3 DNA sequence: TGCGCCAGCAGTGAGGCAAGGACAGGGATCACTGAAGCTTTCTTT. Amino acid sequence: CASSEARTGITEAFF.

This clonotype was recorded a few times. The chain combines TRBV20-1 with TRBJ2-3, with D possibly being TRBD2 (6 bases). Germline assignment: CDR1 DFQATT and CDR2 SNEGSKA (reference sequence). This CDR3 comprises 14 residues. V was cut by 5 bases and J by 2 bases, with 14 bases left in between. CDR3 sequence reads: CSAAGLIDTDTQYF. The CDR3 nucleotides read TGCAGTGCTGCGGGACTTATCGACACAGATACGCAGTATTTT.

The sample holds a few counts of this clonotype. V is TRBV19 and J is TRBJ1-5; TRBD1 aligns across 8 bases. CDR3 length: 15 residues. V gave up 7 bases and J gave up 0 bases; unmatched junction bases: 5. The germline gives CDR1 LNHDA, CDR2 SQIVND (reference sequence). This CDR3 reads CASNLGQGSNQPQHF. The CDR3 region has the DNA TGTGCCAGTAACCTAGGACAGGGTAGCAATCAGCCCCAGCATTTT.

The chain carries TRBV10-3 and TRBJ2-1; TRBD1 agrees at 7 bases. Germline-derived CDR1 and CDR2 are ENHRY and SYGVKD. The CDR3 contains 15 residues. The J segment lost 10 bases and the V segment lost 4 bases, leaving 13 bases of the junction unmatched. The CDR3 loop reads CAISAPGTVFVEQFF. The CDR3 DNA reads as TGTGCCATCAGTGCTCCCGGGACAGTTTTTGTGGAGCAGTTCTTC.

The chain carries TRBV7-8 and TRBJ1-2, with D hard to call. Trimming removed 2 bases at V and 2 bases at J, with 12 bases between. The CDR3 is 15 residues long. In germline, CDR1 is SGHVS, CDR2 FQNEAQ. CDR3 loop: CASSLNSDGNYGYTF. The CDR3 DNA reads TGTGCCAGCAGCTTAAATTCGGACGGCAACTATGGCTACACCTTC.

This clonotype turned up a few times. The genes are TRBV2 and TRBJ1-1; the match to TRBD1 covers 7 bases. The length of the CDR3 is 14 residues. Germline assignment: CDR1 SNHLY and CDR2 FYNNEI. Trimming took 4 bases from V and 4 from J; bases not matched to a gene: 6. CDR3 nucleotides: TGTGCCAGCAGTGCCCAGGGGGGGACCACTGAAGCTTTCTTT. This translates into CASSAQGGTTEAFF.

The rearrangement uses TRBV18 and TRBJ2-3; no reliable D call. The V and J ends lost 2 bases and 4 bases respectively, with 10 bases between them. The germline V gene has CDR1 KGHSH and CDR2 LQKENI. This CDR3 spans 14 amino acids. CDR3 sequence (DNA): TGTGCCAGCTCACCAGTAGTGGGATCAGATACGCAGTATTTT. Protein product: CASSPVVGSDTQYF. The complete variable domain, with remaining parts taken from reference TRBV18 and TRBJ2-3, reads NAGVMQNPRHLVRRRGQEARLRCSPMKGHSHVYWYRQLPEEGLKFMVYLQKENIIDESGMPKERFSAEFPKEGPSILRIQQVVRGDSAAYFCASSPVVGSDTQYFGPGTRLTVL.

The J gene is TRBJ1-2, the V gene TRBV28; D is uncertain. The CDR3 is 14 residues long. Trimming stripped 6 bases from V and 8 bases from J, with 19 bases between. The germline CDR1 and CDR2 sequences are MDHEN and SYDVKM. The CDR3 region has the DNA TGTGCCAGCAGCCGCCCCTCTCGAGCATCGGGCTACACCTTC. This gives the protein CASSRPSRASGYTF.